Given below is one T cell receptor beta chain in context. This clonotype was detected only a few times. Its antigen is unknown. It has no much larger one-base neighbor in the sample; base qualities were not kept. The sample belongs to a study of blood T cells in healthy people across ages (dated by TCRdb to between 2014 and 2017). Looking at the study overall: Template switching captured roughly one uniquely barcoded TCR beta cDNA molecule per two T cells in model experiments. To avoid experimental bias, donors of different ages were spread randomly across the sequencing lanes. Donors were grouped into four age groups: young (average roughly 15 years), middle-aged (under 40), aged (about 60) and long-lived (just over 80). Age-related changes in TCR beta repertoire diversity were measured in the study by deep sequencing normalized with unique cDNA molecular identifiers. The study analyzed two additional independent replicas of 1 million unique cDNA reads from the same blood draw for two donors, one aged 18 to 29 and one aged 80 or older. Overall study results and their limits: The percentage of naive T cells measured by flow cytometry correlated strongly with observed TCR beta diversity. Observed TCR beta diversity per million T cells fell roughly linearly with age, and a significant reduction was already apparent by age around 44. Compared with the aged group, the long-lived group had more naive CD4+ T cells, fewer expanded clones and increased TCR diversity, a pattern suggesting age selection. Donor CMV infection status was unknown, potentially confounding age-related changes in expanded clonotypes. Estimates of total diversity based on one million sequenced T cells were regarded as lower bounds and as underestimates. Since profiling was done on bulk unsorted PBMCs, naive and antigen-experienced compartments could not be conclusively compared.

The approximately 39 donors, aged about 6 to 95 years, were systemically healthy Caucasian individuals from Russia. Each donor gave about 10 milliliters of peripheral blood, drawn into EDTA-treated Vacutainer tubes. Ficoll-Paque density-gradient centrifugation was used to isolate PBMCs, with at least 6.5 million per sample. Total RNA, at least 6 micrograms per sample, was extracted from PBMCs with Trizol reagent. The percentages of naive CD45RAhigh/CD27high T cells were determined by flow cytometry on a PBMC aliquot from every donor. Libraries were made using 5' RACE. The sequencer listed for this sample is Illumina HiSeq 2500. A second PCR of about 7 to 12 cycles was run with a J-beta primer mix and a sample-barcoded 5' primer. Each TCR beta cDNA molecule received a unique molecular identifier from a template-switch 5' adaptor carrying 12 random nucleotides. Each sample yielded at least 2.5 million CDR3-containing paired-end reads. All of the RNA was converted into first-strand cDNA using the Mint cDNA synthesis kit, with a TRBC-specific oligonucleotide serving as the primer. Following uracil-DNA glycosylase treatment, a first 18-cycle PCR with universal primers M1SS and BC2_uni_R was performed on all cDNA. Under the source paper's analysis protocol: For normalization, 1 million high-quality reads were randomly selected from each sample, with every read carrying a distinct molecular identifier. Reads sharing molecular identifiers were discarded rather than binned into consensus sequences. CDR3 identification, clonotype clustering and error correction used MiTCR with a Q25 quality threshold and the strictest error-elimination algorithm. Lower-bound total TCR beta diversity was estimated with a nonparametric unseen species model using Euler transformation. In TCRdb, the public reads were trimmed at Q25 with fastp and aligned with MiXCR, with productive beta chains retained. Every distinct CDR3 protein forms one entry, paired with its most common genes and DNA. These V and J calls are TCRdb output, not the study's own analysis. Here the sample has 700,000 to 800,000 distinct CDR3 sequences; about 40% occur a single time. Of the sample, 20% to 25% falls within the top ten clones.

The germline V gene sets CDR1 to KGHDR and CDR2 to SFDVKD. V and J are trimmed by 4 bases and 6 bases, and the gene matches miss 7 bases of the junction. Taken from cysteine to phenylalanine, the CDR3 has 15 residues. Only CDR3 DNA is held: 45 bases, read in frame from base 1. Recombination connected TRBV24-1 to TRBJ2-1; 8 of the junction bases match TRBD2. This sequence originates from a woman aged 55-70 years in good health. Sequencing input: blood. The DNA reads TGTGCCACCAGTGACCAGCGGGAGAATTTCAATGAGCAGTTCTTC. Its protein reads: CATSDQRENFNEQFF.